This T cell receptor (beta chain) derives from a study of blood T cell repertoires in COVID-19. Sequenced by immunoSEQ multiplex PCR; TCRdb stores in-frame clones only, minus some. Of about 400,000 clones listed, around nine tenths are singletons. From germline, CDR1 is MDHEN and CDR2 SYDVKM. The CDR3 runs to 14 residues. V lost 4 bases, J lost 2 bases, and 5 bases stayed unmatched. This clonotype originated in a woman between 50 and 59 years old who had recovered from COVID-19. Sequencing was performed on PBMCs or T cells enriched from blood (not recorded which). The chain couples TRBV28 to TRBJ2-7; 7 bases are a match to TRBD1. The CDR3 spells CASSSHTGAYEQYF. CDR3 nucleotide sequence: TGTGCCAGCAGTTCCCATACAGGGGCCTACGAGCAGTACTTC.